This T cell receptor beta chain was retrieved from a study of glioma-infiltrating T cells after dendritic cell vaccination. Study details: Autologous tumor lysate was loaded overnight onto monocyte-derived dendritic cells grown about seven days with IL-4 and GM-CSF.

Study observations and caveats: Higher pretreatment TIL content predicted longer progression-free time and survival.

Up to roughly 2 ug genomic DNA was used for TCRB CDR3 amplification. Method: immunoSEQ multiplex PCR; TCRdb's copy keeps in-frame clones and lacks some. Here the sample spans over 90,000 clones, 75% to 85% being singletons. No glioblastoma patient carried an isocitrate dehydrogenase mutation. V lost 6 bases and J lost 2, with 17 bases in between. The CDR3 is 15 amino acids. Germline CDR1 is MNHEY and CDR2 is SMNVEV (reference sequence). As to this clone: Its antigen is not known.

The sequencing here drew on blood, taken before dendritic cell vaccination. The sequence came from a human donor with glioblastoma. The genes are TRBV27 and TRBJ2-7, with D possibly TRBD1 on 6 matching bases. The DNA for the CDR3 is TGTGCCAGCAGCCCCTCTGGGACAAGGACCTACGAGCAGTACTTC. This codes for CASSPSGTRTYEQYF.